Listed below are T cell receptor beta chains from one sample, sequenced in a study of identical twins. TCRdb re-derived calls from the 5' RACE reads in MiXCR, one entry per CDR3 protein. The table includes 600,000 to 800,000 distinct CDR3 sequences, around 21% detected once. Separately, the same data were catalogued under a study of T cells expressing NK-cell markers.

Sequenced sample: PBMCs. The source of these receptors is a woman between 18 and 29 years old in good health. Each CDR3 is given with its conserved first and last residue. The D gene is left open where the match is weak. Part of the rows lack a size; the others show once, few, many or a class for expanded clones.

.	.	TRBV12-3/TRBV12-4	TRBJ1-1	CASSPSNWLGPEAFF	TGTGCCAGCAGCCCTTCAAATTGGCTGGGCCCTGAAGCTTTCTTT
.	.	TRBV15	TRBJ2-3	CATSRPVAPSTDTQYF	TGTGCCACCAGCAGACCCGTAGCGCCTAGCACAGATACGCAGTATTTT
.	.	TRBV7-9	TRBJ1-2	CASSRGPGTLVDGYTF	TGTGCCAGCAGCCGGGGACCGGGGACACTCGTTGATGGCTACACCTTC
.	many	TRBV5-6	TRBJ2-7	CASSLVTRYGPYEQYF	TGTGCCAGCAGCTTGGTAACGCGGTACGGACCCTACGAGCAGTACTTC
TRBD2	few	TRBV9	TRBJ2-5	CASSVALAVGETQYF	TGTGCCAGCAGCGTAGCACTAGCGGTGGGGGAGACCCAGTACTTC
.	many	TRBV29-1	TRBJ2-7	CSVGTGYEQYF	TGCAGCGTTGGTACGGGCTACGAGCAGTACTTC
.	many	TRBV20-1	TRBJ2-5	CSARIGGVETQYF	TGCAGTGCTCGGATAGGAGGGGTAGAGACCCAGTACTTC
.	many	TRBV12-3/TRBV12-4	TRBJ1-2	CASRRGQSYGYTF	TGTGCCAGCAGACGTGGACAGTCCTATGGCTACACCTTC
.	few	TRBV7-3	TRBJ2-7	CASSLISRGEQYF	TGTGCCAGCAGCCTAATCAGTCGGGGGGAGCAGTACTTC
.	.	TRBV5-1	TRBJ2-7	CASSPDGTDYEQYF	TGCGCCAGCAGCCCCGACGGGACGGACTACGAGCAGTACTTC
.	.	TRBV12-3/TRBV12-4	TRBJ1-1	CASSWEIRGTEAFF	TGTGCCAGCAGCTGGGAGATTAGGGGCACTGAAGCTTTCTTT
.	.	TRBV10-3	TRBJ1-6	CAISLGTDSPLHF	TGTGCCATCAGCCTGGGAACTGATTCACCCCTCCACTTT
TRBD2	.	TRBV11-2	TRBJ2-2	CASSLVREGGELFF	TGTGCCAGCAGCTTAGTTCGGGAGGGCGGGGAGCTGTTTTTT
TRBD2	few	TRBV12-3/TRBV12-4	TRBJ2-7	CASIDRQRGSSYEQYF	TGTGCCAGCATCGACCGTCAGCGGGGAAGCTCCTACGAGCAGTACTTC
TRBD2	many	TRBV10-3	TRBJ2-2	CATAGGTGELFF	TGTGCCACTGCGGGAGGAACCGGGGAGCTGTTTTTT
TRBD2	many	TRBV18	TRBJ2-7	CASSPQGGYEQYF	TGTGCCAGCTCACCCCAGGGAGGGTACGAGCAGTACTTC
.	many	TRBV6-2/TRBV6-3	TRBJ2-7	CASRTPAGSNYEQYF	TGTGCCAGCAGAACCCCGGCCGGCAGTAATTACGAGCAGTACTTC
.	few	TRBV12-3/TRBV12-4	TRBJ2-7	CASKSPGRHYEQYF	TGTGCCAGCAAATCCCCGGGAAGACACTACGAGCAGTACTTC
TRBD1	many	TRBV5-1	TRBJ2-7	CASSGRDRGTYEQYF	TGCGCCAGCAGCGGAAGGGACAGAGGCACCTACGAGCAGTACTTC
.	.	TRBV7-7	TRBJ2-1	CASSLGFRNEQFF	TGTGCCAGCAGCTTAGGGTTTCGAAATGAGCAGTTCTTC
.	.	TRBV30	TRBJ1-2	CAWSQEAYGYTF	TGTGCCTGGAGTCAGGAAGCCTATGGCTACACCTTC
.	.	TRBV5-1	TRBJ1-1	CASSLEPTEAFF	TGCGCCAGCAGCTTGGAGCCCACTGAAGCTTTCTTT
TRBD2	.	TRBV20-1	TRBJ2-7	CSATSVAGGSYEQYF	TGCAGTGCTACCTCCGTAGCGGGGGGATCCTACGAGCAGTACTTC
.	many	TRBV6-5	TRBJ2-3	CASSYSGPHPWQYF	TGTGCCAGCAGTTACTCGGGACCACACCCGTGGCAGTATTTT
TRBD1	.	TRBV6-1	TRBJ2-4	CASSDRGSQNIQYF	TGTGCCAGCAGTGACAGGGGGTCGCAAAACATTCAGTACTTC
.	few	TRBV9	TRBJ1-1	CASSAGGVAEAFF	TGTGCCAGCAGCGCAGGAGGGGTAGCTGAAGCTTTCTTT
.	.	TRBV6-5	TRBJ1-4	CASSYSRGAGTNEKLFF	TGTGCCAGCAGTTACTCACGGGGTGCCGGCACTAATGAAAAACTGTTTTTT
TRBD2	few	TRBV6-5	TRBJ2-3	CASSYGTSFGPDTQYF	TGTGCCAGCAGTTATGGGACTAGCTTTGGCCCAGATACGCAGTATTTT
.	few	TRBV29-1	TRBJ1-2	CSVSRGGYSPNYGYTF	TGCAGCGTTTCTCGGGGGGGGTATTCCCCTAACTATGGCTACACCTTC
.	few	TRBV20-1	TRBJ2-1	CSARRARSLDEQFF	TGCAGTGCTAGGAGGGCTAGATCTCTCGATGAGCAGTTCTTC
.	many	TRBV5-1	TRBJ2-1	CASSLGDWYNEQFF	TGCGCCAGCAGCTTGGGGGACTGGTACAATGAGCAGTTCTTC